The rows below give T cell receptor beta chains drawn from one sample of a study of high-grade serous ovarian cancer treatment subgroups. Data came from immunoSEQ multiplex PCR; TCRdb stores just in-frame clones and leaves some out. The sample holds 8,000 to 10,000 clones, around 72% seen once. The specimen was tumor tissue. The origin of the receptors is a human donor with high-grade serous ovarian cancer. Both conserved end residues are part of each CDR3. Fields, in order: CDR3 length, clone size, D gene, V gene, J gene, CDR3 protein, CDR3 DNA. The D gene is left open where the match is weak. Size is omitted from some rows. Given values are once, few, many or a class for expanded clones.

length: 15
size: -
D: TRBD2
V: TRBV6-5
J: TRBJ2-7
CDR3: CASSPGLAGESKQYF
DNA: TGTGCCAGCAGCCCGGGACTAGCGGGAGAGTCCAAGCAGTACTTC

length: 15
size: -
D: -
V: TRBV11-2
J: TRBJ2-5
CDR3: CASSLRGLHQETQYF
DNA: TGTGCCAGCAGCCTTCGGGGCTTGCACCAAGAGACCCAGTACTTC

length: 15
size: -
D: TRBD2
V: TRBV29-1
J: TRBJ2-3
CDR3: CSVVLAGASTDTQYF
DNA: TGCAGCGTTGTACTAGCGGGAGCTAGCACAGATACGCAGTATTTT

length: 14
size: -
D: TRBD2
V: TRBV7-6
J: TRBJ2-1
CDR3: CASSSLAGGIEQFF
DNA: TGTGCCAGCAGCTCCCTAGCGGGAGGAATTGAGCAGTTCTTC

length: 13
size: medium-sized
D: -
V: TRBV2
J: TRBJ1-2
CDR3: CASSERERDGYTF
DNA: TGTGCCAGCAGTGAAAGGGAAAGGGATGGCTACACCTTC

length: 14
size: -
D: TRBD1
V: TRBV5-1
J: TRBJ2-7
CDR3: CASSLAPDRGEQYF
DNA: TGCGCCAGCAGCTTGGCCCCGGACAGGGGCGAGCAGTACTTC

length: 15
size: -
D: TRBD1
V: TRBV10-1
J: TRBJ1-1
CDR3: CASSDLQGLDTEAFF
DNA: TGCGCCAGCAGTGATTTACAGGGGTTGGACACTGAAGCTTTCTTT

length: 14
size: once
D: TRBD1
V: TRBV19
J: TRBJ2-2
CDR3: CASSWGQGTGGLFF
DNA: TGTGCCAGTAGTTGGGGACAGGGGACCGGGGGGCTGTTTTTT

length: 15
size: -
D: -
V: TRBV2
J: TRBJ2-1
CDR3: CASSLSGRSYNEQFF
DNA: TGTGCCAGCAGTTTGAGCGGGCGCTCCTACAATGAGCAGTTCTTC

length: 18
size: few
D: -
V: TRBV7-2
J: TRBJ1-5
CDR3: CASSAGPARQGGNQPQHF
DNA: TGTGCCAGCAGCGCGGGGCCCGCTCGGCAGGGAGGGAATCAGCCCCAGCATTTT

length: 15
size: -
D: -
V: TRBV4-2
J: TRBJ2-1
CDR3: CASSQDARGRDEQFF
DNA: TGTGCCAGCAGCCAAGACGCCAGGGGGAGGGATGAGCAGTTCTTC

length: 14
size: few
D: TRBD2
V: TRBV29-1
J: TRBJ2-5
CDR3: CSGAGASRGETQYF
DNA: TGCAGCGGAGCGGGAGCAAGTCGGGGGGAGACCCAGTACTTC

length: 17
size: -
D: TRBD2
V: TRBV14
J: TRBJ2-7
CDR3: CASSQTPSGRVSYEQYF
DNA: TGTGCCAGCAGCCAAACGCCTAGCGGGAGGGTCTCCTACGAGCAGTACTTC

length: 14
size: -
D: -
V: TRBV28
J: TRBJ1-2
CDR3: CASSTSGWREGYTF
DNA: TGTGCCAGCAGTACCTCCGGGTGGAGAGAAGGCTACACCTTC

length: 19
size: -
D: TRBD2
V: TRBV29-1
J: TRBJ2-3
CDR3: CSVPGVRGLAGSSTDTQYF
DNA: TGCAGCGTCCCTGGGGTGAGGGGACTAGCGGGATCTAGCACAGATACGCAGTATTTT

length: 16
size: -
D: -
V: TRBV19
J: TRBJ2-7
CDR3: CASSIDTATDVYEQYF
DNA: TGTGCCAGTAGTATAGATACGGCTACCGACGTCTACGAGCAGTACTTC

length: 17
size: -
D: TRBD2
V: TRBV11-2
J: TRBJ2-3
CDR3: CASSSGRSGRARDTQYF
DNA: TGTGCCAGCAGCTCCGGTAGAAGCGGGAGGGCAAGAGATACGCAGTATTTT

length: 15
size: -
D: -
V: TRBV15
J: TRBJ2-5
CDR3: CATSRDKASEETQYF
DNA: TGTGCCACCAGCAGAGATAAGGCCAGCGAAGAGACCCAGTACTTC

length: 15
size: -
D: -
V: TRBV7-3
J: TRBJ2-3
CDR3: CASSPLRQRADTQYF
DNA: TGTGCCAGCAGCCCGCTGAGGCAACGGGCGGATACGCAGTATTTT

length: 14
size: -
D: -
V: TRBV2
J: TRBJ2-7
CDR3: CASSELQPTSEQYF
DNA: TGTGCCAGCAGTGAACTCCAACCCACTAGCGAGCAGTACTTC

length: 14
size: -
D: TRBD1
V: TRBV28
J: TRBJ1-5
CDR3: CASSGDSSNQPQHF
DNA: TGTGCCAGCAGTGGGGACAGCAGCAATCAGCCCCAGCATTTT

length: 13
size: -
D: -
V: TRBV6-4
J: TRBJ2-7
CDR3: CASSPNRDYEQYF
DNA: TGTGCCAGCAGTCCAAATCGGGACTACGAGCAGTACTTC

length: 14
size: -
D: TRBD2
V: TRBV5-3
J: TRBJ2-5
CDR3: CASSLGTSVETQYF
DNA: TGTGCCAGCAGCTTGGGGACTAGCGTTGAGACCCAGTACTTC

length: 16
size: -
D: TRBD2
V: TRBV19
J: TRBJ2-5
CDR3: CASSWKPSGGLETQYF
DNA: TGTGCCAGTAGTTGGAAACCTAGCGGAGGGTTAGAGACCCAGTACTTC

length: 13
size: -
D: -
V: TRBV2
J: TRBJ2-2
CDR3: CASSVQPTGELFF
DNA: TGTGCCAGCAGCGTACAGCCGACCGGGGAGCTGTTTTTT

length: 12
size: -
D: -
V: TRBV15
J: TRBJ2-3
CDR3: CATSRDQDTQYF
DNA: TGTGCCACCAGCAGAGATCAAGATACGCAGTATTTT

length: 14
size: -
D: -
V: TRBV29-1
J: TRBJ1-4
CDR3: CSVQSRLVDEKLFF
DNA: TGCAGCGTTCAGTCTAGGTTGGTGGATGAAAAACTGTTTTTT

length: 15
size: -
D: -
V: TRBV9
J: TRBJ2-5
CDR3: CASSPNRVGAETQYF
DNA: TGTGCCAGCAGCCCGAACAGGGTAGGAGCGGAGACCCAGTACTTC

length: 12
size: -
D: -
V: TRBV19
J: TRBJ1-6
CDR3: CASRNYRSPLHF
DNA: TGTGCCAGTAGGAATTATCGTTCACCCCTCCACTTT

length: 16
size: -
D: TRBD1
V: TRBV4-2
J: TRBJ1-3
CDR3: CASSLGTGRTGNTIYF
DNA: TGTGCCAGCAGCCTCGGGACAGGGAGGACTGGAAACACCATATATTTT

length: 11
size: -
D: TRBD1
V: TRBV28
J: TRBJ1-1
CDR3: CASSLTGAAFF
DNA: TGTGCCAGCAGTTTAACAGGGGCAGCTTTCTTT

length: 16
size: -
D: TRBD2
V: TRBV4-3
J: TRBJ2-1
CDR3: CASSPGGAGGYNEQFF
DNA: TGCGCCAGCAGCCCGGGGGGGGCGGGAGGTTACAATGAGCAGTTCTTC

length: 15
size: few
D: -
V: TRBV23-1
J: TRBJ1-5
CDR3: CASRGPGNSNQPQHF
DNA: TGCGCCAGCAGGGGACCAGGAAATAGCAATCAGCCCCAGCATTTT

length: 14
size: -
D: -
V: TRBV5-1
J: TRBJ2-1
CDR3: CASWTPGSLNEQFF
DNA: TGCGCCAGCTGGACCCCAGGGAGTCTCAATGAGCAGTTCTTC

length: 13
size: -
D: -
V: TRBV27
J: TRBJ1-2
CDR3: CASSLAGSYGYTF
DNA: TGTGCCAGCAGTTTGGCAGGGTCCTATGGCTACACCTTC

length: 13
size: -
D: -
V: TRBV5-1
J: TRBJ2-5
CDR3: CASSSSPRETQYF
DNA: TGCGCCAGCAGCTCCTCGCCACGGGAGACCCAGTACTTC

length: 16
size: -
D: -
V: TRBV4-2
J: TRBJ2-1
CDR3: CASSRRRSSEYNEQFF
DNA: TGTGCCAGCAGCCGACGACGGAGTAGCGAATACAATGAGCAGTTCTTC

length: 15
size: -
D: -
V: TRBV18
J: TRBJ1-2
CDR3: CASSREQGLDYGYTF
DNA: TGTGCCAGCTCACGCGAACAGGGTCTTGACTATGGCTACACCTTC

length: 15
size: -
D: -
V: TRBV6-1
J: TRBJ1-6
CDR3: CASSDGTGSNSPLHF
DNA: TGTGCCAGCAGTGACGGGACGGGTTCGAATTCACCCCTCCACTTT

length: 12
size: once
D: -
V: TRBV7-2
J: TRBJ2-2
CDR3: CASSPFTGELFF
DNA: TGTGCCAGCAGCCCCTTCACCGGGGAGCTGTTTTTT

length: 16
size: -
D: -
V: TRBV4-3
J: TRBJ2-5
CDR3: CASSQGLTDRGETQYF
DNA: TGCGCCAGCAGCCAAGGGTTAACCGACAGAGGGGAGACCCAGTACTTC

length: 11
size: -
D: -
V: TRBV5-1
J: TRBJ2-7
CDR3: CASRSETEQYF
DNA: TGCGCCAGCAGGTCGGAAACCGAGCAGTACTTC

length: 15
size: few
D: -
V: TRBV7-3
J: TRBJ2-1
CDR3: CASSLNQSPYNEQFF
DNA: TGTGCCAGCAGCTTAAACCAATCCCCATACAATGAGCAGTTCTTC

length: 15
size: -
D: TRBD1
V: TRBV18
J: TRBJ1-2
CDR3: CASSPAPGQLYGYTF
DNA: TGTGCCAGCTCACCTGCTCCGGGACAGCTCTATGGCTACACCTTC

length: 18
size: once
D: TRBD2
V: TRBV5-4
J: TRBJ2-5
CDR3: CASTTGTSGRGYQETQYF
DNA: TGTGCCAGCACCACCGGGACTAGCGGGAGAGGCTACCAAGAGACCCAGTACTTC

length: 16
size: -
D: TRBD2
V: TRBV7-2
J: TRBJ2-3
CDR3: CASSLVSGREIDTQYF
DNA: TGTGCCAGCAGCCTAGTTAGCGGGAGGGAAATAGATACGCAGTATTTT

length: 12
size: -
D: -
V: TRBV2
J: TRBJ2-5
CDR3: CASSETGETQYF
DNA: TGTGCCAGCAGTGAAACGGGCGAGACCCAGTACTTC

length: 14
size: -
D: -
V: TRBV27
J: TRBJ1-6
CDR3: CASSPTGTHSPLHF
DNA: TGTGCCAGCAGCCCTACAGGGACCCATTCACCCCTCCACTTT

length: 15
size: -
D: TRBD1
V: TRBV2
J: TRBJ2-3
CDR3: CASSGRTGGTDTQYF
DNA: TGTGCCAGCAGTGGAAGGACAGGGGGCACAGATACGCAGTATTTT

length: 14
size: -
D: TRBD1
V: TRBV6-5
J: TRBJ2-5
CDR3: CASSQDRGGETQYF
DNA: TGTGCCAGCAGTCAAGACAGGGGGGGAGAGACCCAGTACTTC

length: 16
size: -
D: -
V: TRBV6-6
J: TRBJ1-3
CDR3: CASSYKQESTGNTIYF
DNA: TGTGCCAGCAGTTACAAACAGGAGTCAACTGGAAACACCATATATTTT

length: 14
size: -
D: TRBD1
V: TRBV19
J: TRBJ1-4
CDR3: CASSMGQGWEKLFF
DNA: TGTGCCAGTAGTATGGGACAGGGATGGGAAAAACTGTTTTTT

length: 13
size: -
D: -
V: TRBV2
J: TRBJ2-7
CDR3: CATGGTEVYEQYF
DNA: TGTGCCACCGGTGGTACAGAGGTCTACGAGCAGTACTTC

length: 13
size: -
D: TRBD2
V: TRBV28
J: TRBJ2-7
CDR3: CASTGTSVYEQYF
DNA: TGTGCCAGCACGGGGACTAGTGTTTACGAGCAGTACTTC

length: 14
size: -
D: -
V: TRBV27
J: TRBJ1-4
CDR3: CASSFFGTNEKLFF
DNA: TGTGCCAGCAGTTTCTTCGGCACTAATGAAAAACTGTTTTTT